The 5 T cell receptor beta chains given below trace back to one sample, sequenced in a study of cytomegalovirus exposure and HLA in healthy donors. PCR primers comprised 60 Vbeta and 13 Jbeta primers. Assay: immunoSEQ multiplex PCR; the TCRdb copy retains only in-frame clones and omits some. Among approximately 160,000 clones listed, over 75% were seen once. Sequencing input: PBMCs. These receptors were collected from a human donor in good health.

This clone has only one observation. The V call is TRBV7-3, the J call TRBJ2-3; 9 positions agree with TRBD2. From germline, CDR1 is SGHTA and CDR2 FQGTGA. The CDR3 length is 15 residues. Losses at the gene ends were 4 bases for V and 1 base for J; bases not matched to a gene: 3. The DNA for the CDR3 is TGTGCCAGCAGCTCCGTAGCGGGGGGCACAGATACGCAGTATTTT. This sequence encodes CASSSVAGGTDTQYF.

V is TRBV6-5 and J is TRBJ1-5; D might be TRBD1 (5 bases). CDR3 size: 15 residues. V lost 6 bases and J lost 0, with 12 bases in between. CDR1 and CDR2 from the germline V gene are MNHEY and SVGAGI. As DNA, the CDR3 is TGTGCCAGCAGCTCTACAGGATATAGCAATCAGCCCCAGCATTTT. Amino acid sequence: CASSSTGYSNQPQHF.

This rearrangement joins TRBV6-1 to TRBJ2-3, with D possibly being TRBD1 (7 bases). The germline CDR1 and CDR2 sequences are MNHNS and SASEGT. This CDR3 region has 13 residues. V shed 7 bases and J shed 6 bases, with 14 bases lying between them. The CDR3 region has the DNA TGTGCCAGCAATCGTCCAGGGGGGGATACGCAGTATTTT. Amino acids: CASNRPGGDTQYF.

The CDR3 reads CASSVRDYGSPLHF. As DNA, the CDR3 is TGTGCCAGCAGCGTCCGGGATTATGGTTCACCCCTCCACTTT. This sequence joins TRBV9 and TRBJ1-6; D not certain. CDR1 is SGDLS and CDR2 is YYNGEE in the germline V gene. The CDR3 is 14 amino acids. V was trimmed by 2 bases and J by 9 bases, leaving 12 bases between them.

The rearrangement uses TRBV7-9 and TRBJ1-2; a possible D gene is TRBD1 (5 bases). V shed 4 bases and J shed 4 bases, with 22 bases lying between them. The germline gives CDR1 SEHNR, CDR2 FQNEAQ (reference sequence). CDR3 length: 17 amino acids. The CDR3 here is CASSSTASAGEFYGYTF. The CDR3 coding sequence is TGTGCCAGCAGCTCGACAGCTTCAGCAGGAGAATTCTATGGCTACACCTTC.